A selection of T cell receptor beta chains follows, all from one sample in a study of T cell repertoires in cytomegalovirus infection. TCRdb redid the calling of the reads with MiXCR, one entry per CDR3 protein. The data contain roughly 160,000 distinct CDR3 sequences, about a fifth of them singletons. These receptors have no known antigen. The source was CD8+ T cells from cultured PBMCs, collected from culture after CMV antigen stimulation. The receptor source for this set is a human donor in good health (CMV status not recorded). Some clones in this sample may be carry-over from other donors' samples. Both conserved end residues are part of each CDR3. A D gene is named only where the DNA matches it firmly. Clone size is not always given. Where it is, it says once, few, many or a class for expanded clones.

many	TRBD1	TRBV7-2	TRBJ1-6	CASSYGTGYNRAPLHF	TGTGCCAGCAGCTACGGGACAGGATACAATCGGGCCCCCCTCCACTTT
many	-	TRBV7-2	TRBJ2-3	CASSLSGGTDTQYF	TGTGCCAGCAGCTTATCGGGGGGCACAGATACGCAGTATTTT
-	TRBD1	TRBV28	TRBJ2-3	CAISPGQGLDTQYF	TGTGCCATTTCCCCGGGACAGGGCTTAGATACGCAGTATTTT
few	TRBD1	TRBV19	TRBJ2-7	CASSSTGTAYEQYF	TGTGCCAGTAGTTCCACCGGGACAGCCTACGAGCAGTACTTC
few	-	TRBV12-3/TRBV12-4	TRBJ1-1	CASSPGTGVGAFF	TGTGCCAGCAGCCCGGGGACGGGCGTTGGAGCTTTCTTT
few	-	TRBV4-1	TRBJ2-5	CASSLGTDGETQYF	TGCGCCAGCAGCCTTGGGACGGATGGGGAGACCCAGTACTTC
-	TRBD1	TRBV6-1	TRBJ2-1	CASSWTGQGTYNEQFF	TGTGCCAGCAGTTGGACAGGACAGGGGACCTACAATGAGCAGTTCTTC
few	-	TRBV7-9	TRBJ2-7	CASSLPLEPYEQYF	TGTGCCAGCAGCTTACCTTTGGAACCCTACGAGCAGTACTTC
-	-	TRBV12-3/TRBV12-4	TRBJ1-3	CASSSPYSGNTIYF	TGTGCCAGCAGTTCCCCTTACTCTGGAAACACCATATATTTT
few	-	TRBV4-3	TRBJ2-3	CASSQDLRTVTYTDTQYF	TGCGCCAGCAGCCAAGATCTGCGGACCGTCACCTACACAGATACGCAGTATTTT
-	-	TRBV6-2/TRBV6-3	TRBJ2-2	CASSSANTGELFF	TGTGCCAGCAGCTCGGCGAACACCGGGGAGCTGTTTTTT
-	TRBD2	TRBV6-1	TRBJ2-1	CASSPLVAGVDNEQFF	TGTGCCAGCAGTCCTCTGGTAGCGGGGGTAGACAATGAGCAGTTCTTC
-	TRBD2	TRBV4-1	TRBJ2-3	CASSQLAGGRDTQYF	TGCGCCAGCAGCCAACTAGCGGGGGGAAGAGATACGCAGTATTTT
few	-	TRBV12-3/TRBV12-4	TRBJ1-1	CASSFDGTEAFF	TGTGCCAGCAGTTTTGATGGCACTGAAGCTTTCTTT
-	-	TRBV29-1	TRBJ1-4	CSVEKEGREKLFF	TGCAGCGTTGAGAAAGAGGGACGGGAAAAACTGTTTTTT
-	-	TRBV7-2	TRBJ1-3	CASSYRGIGGNTIYF	TGTGCCAGCAGCTATCGCGGTATTGGTGGAAACACCATATATTTT
-	TRBD1	TRBV27	TRBJ1-2	CASTNEAGTGKFGYTF	TGTGCCAGCACTAATGAAGCCGGGACAGGGAAGTTCGGCTACACCTTC
few	-	TRBV7-2	TRBJ1-6	CASSDTSGTNSPLHF	TGTGCCAGCAGCGATACCTCTGGGACCAATTCACCCCTCCACTTT
-	TRBD1	TRBV19	TRBJ1-1	CASSAQGANTEAFF	TGTGCCAGTAGTGCACAGGGGGCGAACACTGAAGCTTTCTTT